One and the same sample provided the 18 T cell receptor beta chains below, sequenced in a study of CD4 T cells in relation to SARS-CoV-2 and coronaviruses. No antigens are known for them. Unexposed donor CD4+ T cells date from about 2011-2019, before the COVID-19 pandemic. Isolation of CD4+ T cells took place after approximately 10 days in culture. TCRdb keeps only in-frame clones here, not all; method: immunoSEQ multiplex PCR. Seen here are over 20,000 clones, roughly 71% observed once, and the top ten hold 10% to 15%. The source material was CD4+ T cells from PBMCs, cultured in vitro. All receptors derive from a human donor in good health.

The chain recombines TRBV11-2 with TRBJ2-7, with 7 bases lining up with TRBD1. The V and J ends lost 5 bases and 2 bases, in that order; junction bases with no gene match: 9. This CDR3 spans 15 amino acids. Germline loops: CDR1 SGHAT, CDR2 FQNNGV. Here the CDR3 reads CASSATGLRTYEQYF. CDR3 nucleotides: TGTGCCAGCAGCGCGACAGGGCTCAGAACCTACGAGCAGTACTTC.

The V gene is TRBV10-3, the J gene TRBJ2-7; D possibly corresponds to TRBD1 (6 bases). CDR3 length equals 12 residues. V lost 3 bases, J lost 3 bases, and 6 bases lay in between. Germline V lookup: CDR1 ENHRY, CDR2 SYGVKD. CDR3 nucleotides: TGTGCCATCAGTGACAGGGGCTACGAGCAGTACTTC. This sequence encodes CAISDRGYEQYF.

This clone was detected only a few times. The chain combines TRBV6-5 with TRBJ2-2; 9 bases agree with TRBD1. The J segment lost 5 bases and the V segment lost 4 bases, leaving 8 bases of the junction unmatched. Germline V gene sequence: CDR1 MNHEY, CDR2 SVGAGI. This CDR3 is 16 amino acids long. This CDR3 reads CASSSRRDRVTGELFF. CDR3 nucleotide sequence: TGTGCCAGCAGTTCCCGCCGGGACAGGGTAACCGGGGAGCTGTTTTTT.

The chain has TRBV3-1 (or the pseudogene TRBV3-2) and TRBJ2-5; 7 bases map to TRBD2. After removal of 4 bases from V and 5 bases from J, the junction contained 16 bases not matched to a gene. The CDR3 is made up of 17 amino acids. Germline CDR1 LGHDT, CDR2 YNNKEL (reference sequence). CDR3 DNA: TGTGCCAGCAGCCTTCTCCGGGACTACCGAGATCGGGAGACCCAGTACTTC. Protein product: CASSLLRDYRDRETQYF.

CDR3 DNA: TGTGCCAGCTCACCCAGGGAGGGGAGGGAGCCCCAGCATTTT. It specifies CASSPREGREPQHF. V usage is TRBV18 and J usage is TRBJ1-5; tentatively, D is TRBD1 (5 bases). From germline, CDR1 is KGHSH and CDR2 LQKENI. CDR3 length: 14 amino acids. Deletions cut 3 bases from V and 8 bases from J, with 14 bases between.

CDR3 nucleotides: TGTGCCAGCGGAACGGACTCCTACAATGAGCAGTTCTTC. Residues: CASGTDSYNEQFF. This chain connects TRBV7-8 to TRBJ2-1, with D uncertain. This CDR3 region has 13 residues. V lost 8 bases to trimming and J lost 0 bases, with 8 bases between them. Germline V gene sequence: CDR1 SGHVS, CDR2 FQNEAQ.

This chain uses TRBV4-3 with TRBJ2-3; perhaps TRBD1 as D (6 bases). CDR1 is LGHNA, CDR2 YSLEER, per germline. This CDR3 contains 16 residues. V lost 0 bases and J 6 bases, leaving 16 bases between the germline ends. CDR3 loop: CASSQDNTGNMDTQYF. CDR3 in DNA: TGCGCCAGCAGCCAAGATAACACAGGGAATATGGATACGCAGTATTTT.

This chain connects TRBV6-5 to TRBJ1-3; D unclear. Germline loops: CDR1 MNHEY, CDR2 SVGAGI. V shed 0 bases and J shed 7 bases, with 13 bases lying between them. This CDR3 region has 15 residues. CDR3 region: CASSYSMRGSNTIYF. Written as DNA, the CDR3 is TGTGCCAGCAGTTACTCGATGCGGGGTAGCAACACCATATATTTT.

The V gene is TRBV5-1, the J gene TRBJ1-2, with D possibly matching TRBD1 (5 bases). From germline, CDR1 is SGHRS and CDR2 YFSETQ. The V gene lost 3 bases and the J gene lost 4 bases, with 13 bases spanning the gap. This CDR3 is built from 14 residues. The CDR3 DNA is TGCGCCAGCAGCTCGGACTGGGGCGTCTATGGCTACACCTTC. Encoded protein: CASSSDWGVYGYTF.

The V and J genes are TRBV19 and TRBJ2-2; D is undetermined. V was shortened by 10 bases and J by 3 bases, with 15 bases between the two germline ends. The CDR3 covers 14 residues. Per the germline V gene, CDR1 is LNHDA and CDR2 is SQIVND (reference sequence). In nucleotides, the CDR3 is TGTGCCACATTGAAGGGAACCCACACCGGGGAGCTGTTTTTT. Amino acids: CATLKGTHTGELFF.

J is TRBJ1-1 and V is TRBV7-3; D possibly corresponds to TRBD1 (6 bases). V shed 2 bases and J shed 5 bases, with 12 bases lying between them. This CDR3 contains 14 residues. Germline V gene lookup returns CDR1 SGHTA and CDR2 FQGTGA. CDR3 DNA sequence: TGTGCCAGCAGCTTATTCGGGCAGGGGACTGAAGCTTTCTTT. It is translated as CASSLFGQGTEAFF.

V usage is TRBV7-9 and J usage is TRBJ2-2; 10 bases are shared with TRBD2. The CDR3 has 17 residues. Per germline, CDR1 SEHNR and CDR2 FQNEAQ (reference sequence). The trim removed 6 bases at V and 3 bases at J, leaving 10 bases unmatched. The CDR3 spells CASRSPASGGDTGELFF. The CDR3 region has the DNA TGTGCCAGCAGATCGCCGGCTAGCGGGGGAGACACCGGGGAGCTGTTTTTT.

This sequence joins TRBV3-1 (or the pseudogene TRBV3-2) and TRBJ2-5, with TRBD2 as a possible D gene (7 bases). V dropped 2 bases and J dropped 4 bases, with 11 bases sitting between them. This CDR3 comprises 14 residues. Germline lookup yields CDR1 LGHDT and CDR2 YNNKEL (reference sequence). The CDR3 region is CASSQRRGGETQYF. The DNA of the CDR3 is TGTGCCAGCAGCCAAAGAAGGGGGGGAGAGACCCAGTACTTC.

The DNA for the CDR3 is TGCGCCAGCAGCTCTAATCCGGGACTAGCGGACGTAGATACGCAGTATTTT. Protein sequence: CASSSNPGLADVDTQYF. This rearrangement joins TRBV5-1 to TRBJ2-3, with 11 bases fitting TRBD2. The CDR3 extends over 17 amino acids. V shed 3 bases and J 5 bases; nucleotides not matched to a gene: 11. Germline CDR1 and CDR2: SGHRS and YFSETQ.

The chain uses TRBV13 and TRBJ1-2; D perhaps matches TRBD1 (6 bases). The CDR3 extends over 20 amino acids. Trimming took 5 bases from V and 3 from J, leaving 31 bases between them. Germline lookup yields CDR1 PRHDT and CDR2 FYEKMQ (reference sequence). The CDR3 bases are TGTGCCAGCAGCCCTTTTTTAGTAACGGGGGCCAGACCGAGGGACTATGGCTACACCTTC. Translating it yields CASSPFLVTGARPRDYGYTF.

The genes are TRBV6-5 and TRBJ2-1; 8 bases map to TRBD2. V gave up 9 bases and J gave up 8 bases; unmatched junction bases: 15. This CDR3 has 15 residues. CDR1 is MNHEY and CDR2 is SVGAGI in the germline V gene. CDR3 DNA sequence: TGTGCCAGTACGGGCGGGAGGAGCGGGAGCGATGAGCAGTTCTTC. The encoded protein is CASTGGRSGSDEQFF.

CDR3 residues: CAWTRRLGDTEAFF. The CDR3 DNA reads as TGTGCCTGGACACGGAGGTTGGGGGACACTGAAGCTTTCTTT. The chain combines TRBV30 with TRBJ1-1; D may be TRBD1 (5 bases). Per the germline V gene, CDR1 is GTSNPN and CDR2 is SVGIG (reference sequence). V lost 4 bases to trimming and J lost 3 bases, with 15 bases between them. This CDR3 spans 14 amino acids.

The V and J genes are TRBV9 and TRBJ2-7; 8 bases map to TRBD2. Germline CDR1 is SGDLS and CDR2 is YYNGEE. The length of the CDR3 is 17 residues. V lost 3 bases to trimming and J lost 7 bases; unmatched junction nucleotides: 18. CDR3 sequence reads: CASSDLAGSGGLREQYF. The CDR3 DNA follows: TGTGCCAGCAGCGACCTTGCAGGCAGCGGGGGACTACGGGAGCAGTACTTC.